The next 5 T cell receptor beta chains were all read from a single sample in a study of T cells after yellow fever vaccination. One entry per CDR3 protein results from TCRdb running MiXCR on the 5' RACE reads. The sample gives approximately 340,000 distinct CDR3 sequences, 8.7% of which show up once; about a sixth is in the top ten. The starting material was PBMCs, obtained on the day of the first yellow fever vaccination. These receptors were taken from a young man who received the YFV17D yellow fever vaccine.

This chain joins TRBV5-4 and TRBJ2-5; 15 bases are a match to TRBD2. This CDR3 has 16 amino acids. V trimming: 2 bases; J trimming: 4 bases; junction bases outside the gene matches: 3. Germline V gene sequence: CDR1 SGHNT, CDR2 YYREEE (reference sequence). CDR3 residues: CASSLGLAGGRETQYF. In DNA, the CDR3 is TGTGCCAGCAGCTTAGGACTAGCGGGGGGGCGAGAGACCCAGTACTTC.

The sample holds a few counts of this clonotype. This rearrangement joins TRBV6-5 to TRBJ2-2; D tentatively fits TRBD1 or TRBD2 (6 bases each). The V gene's germline CDR1 is MNHEY and CDR2 SVGAGI. The CDR3 consists of 14 residues. The ends were cut back, 3 bases at V and 9 bases at J, with 14 bases in the middle. The DNA for the CDR3 is TGTGCCAGCAGTTATACCCGGGGGCCGCGGGAGCTGTTTTTT. Translating gives CASSYTRGPRELFF.

This chain links TRBV7-9 with TRBJ2-7, with TRBD1 as a possible D gene (6 bases). The CDR3 contains 15 residues. The V and J ends lost 2 bases and 0 bases respectively, with 11 bases between them. Germline V gene lookup returns CDR1 SEHNR and CDR2 FQNEAQ (reference sequence). CDR3 in DNA: TGTGCCAGCAGCTTATCATCGACAGGCTCCTACGAGCAGTACTTC. Amino acids: CASSLSSTGSYEQYF. The whole variable domain, filled in from reference TRBV7-9 and TRBJ2-7, reads DTGVSQNPRHKITKRGQNVTFRCDPISEHNRLYWYRQTLGQGPEFLTYFQNEAQLEKSRLLSDRFSAERPKGSFSTLEIQRTEQGDSAMYLCASSLSSTGSYEQYFGPGTRLTVT.

The gene calls are TRBV5-1 and TRBJ1-5; D is ambiguous. Germline CDR1 reads SGHRS; CDR2 reads YFSETQ. The CDR3 spans 14 residues. V lost 0 bases, J lost 0 bases, and 4 bases lay in between. The CDR3 DNA reads TGCGCCAGCAGCTTGGGCAGTAGCAATCAGCCCCAGCATTTT. This encodes CASSLGSSNQPQHF. Full variable domain (rest looked up from reference TRBV5-1 and TRBJ1-5): KAGVTQTPRYLIKTRGQQVTLSCSPISGHRSVSWYQQTPGQGLQFLFEYFSETQRNKGNFPGRFSGRQFSNSRSEMNVSTLELGDSALYLCASSLGSSNQPQHFGDGTRLSIL.

Many counts were recorded for this clonotype. The gene calls are TRBV20-1 and TRBJ2-4, with D unresolved. Germline V gives CDR1 DFQATT, CDR2 SNEGSKA (reference sequence). Between the trimmed V and J ends, which lost 0 bases and 2 bases, there was a span of 5 bases. The CDR3 contains 13 residues. The CDR3 nucleotides are TGCAGTGCTAGAGAGATCACCAAAAACATTCAGTACTTC. Encoded protein: CSAREITKNIQYF.